This T cell receptor (beta chain) is from a study of blood T cell repertoires in COVID-19. Cohort 3 donors were reported recovered after two negative PCRs, clearance, or symptom resolution. This CDR3 contains 14 residues. V dropped 1 base and J dropped 6 bases, with 12 bases sitting between them. From germline, CDR1 is LGHDT and CDR2 YNNKEL (reference sequence). Data came from immunoSEQ multiplex PCR; TCRdb stores just in-frame clones and leaves some out. The sample gives around 170,000 clones, under 90% of which show up once; about an eighth is in the top ten. The origin of this receptor is a middle-aged man who had recovered from COVID-19. The genes are TRBV3-1 (or the pseudogene TRBV3-2) and TRBJ1-1; weak D call: TRBD1 (6 bases). What was sequenced was PBMCs or T cells enriched from blood (not recorded which). The CDR3 DNA reads as TGTGCCAGCAGCCAAGCTGGGACACGGTCTGAAGCTTTCTTT. It is translated as CASSQAGTRSEAFF.